This record covers a single T cell receptor beta chain. Its target is not known. This CDR3 spans 16 amino acids. The V and J ends lost 3 bases and 0 bases respectively, with 14 bases between them. The germline V gene has CDR1 MNHNS and CDR2 SASEGT. This record belongs to a study of cytomegalovirus exposure and HLA in healthy donors. Study-level background: Unique TCRs numbering around 80 million, obtained from HLA-typed donors, made up an early data release. Whole-study findings and limits: Later analysis reportedly placed an Asian-associated ancestry cluster below the approximately 650-donor mean in N-insertions. The study flagged fewer than 200 TCR beta chains as cytomegalovirus-associated. Specific recognition of CMV antigens was confirmed in vitro for a few chains (all CMV-associated).

13 Jbeta primers and 60 Vbeta primers were used for the PCR. Profiled with immunoSEQ multiplex PCR; TCRdb holds only in-frame clones, not every one. The table lists around 200,000 clones, 80% to 90% of them singletons, with approximately 0.31% in the top ten. Input material: PBMCs. The chain joins TRBV6-1 to TRBJ1-1; D uncertain. This TCR derives from a woman aged 30 to 39 in good health and CMV-seronegative. CDR3 amino acids: CASSDEGSPMNTEAFF. For the CDR3, the DNA is TGTGCCAGCAGTGATGAGGGTTCTCCAATGAACACTGAAGCTTTCTTT.